This TCR beta chain was retrieved from a study of blood T cell repertoires in COVID-19. Study-level background: The samples span acute and convalescent COVID-19 from the United States, Italy and Spain. PBMCs, B-cell-depleted T cells, or T cells were the source of the cDNA or gDNA that made up the material.

TCRdb's copy holds only in-frame clones and misses some; the assay was immunoSEQ multiplex PCR. The top ten hold 23% of the sample, which has around 40,000 clones, about four fifths seen once. Germline-derived CDR1 and CDR2 are SGHAT and FQNNGV. Trimming removed 5 bases from V and 2 bases from J, with 18 bases in between. This CDR3 is built from 16 residues. This TCR came from a man in his 70s with acute or convalescent COVID-19. The sequenced sample consisted of peripheral blood. The chain joins TRBV11-2 to TRBJ1-1, with a possible D match to TRBD1 (6 bases). The CDR3 protein is CASSTRGGQHNTEAFF. Written as DNA, the CDR3 is TGTGCCAGCAGCACCCGGGGGGGACAACACAACACTGAAGCTTTCTTT.